This T cell receptor (beta chain) was profiled in a study of blood T cells in healthy people across ages. Through a sample-barcoded 5' primer and a J-beta primer mix, a second PCR was run for 7 to 11 cycles. Per-sample output comprised a minimum of 2.5 million paired-end reads containing CDR3. TCRdb recomputed calls from the 5' RACE reads with MiXCR, one row per CDR3 protein. This sample has 1,500,000 or so distinct CDR3 sequences; around 59% occur once, and the top ten carry 6.5% to 8.5%. Study conclusions and caveats: TCR beta diversity, measured per million T cells, fell in a roughly linear way with age. Fewer expanded clones and more diversity marked long-lived versus aged donors.

This clonotype was seen only a few times. Its antigen is currently unknown. The CDR3 is 16 amino acids. CDR1 MNHEY and CDR2 SMNVEV come from the germline V gene (reference sequence). V dropped 5 bases and J dropped 7; count of bases not matched to a gene: 8. The source is a man aged 18 to 35 in good health. The sample consisted of blood. The chain combines TRBV27 with TRBJ1-6; TRBD1 matches 10 bases. CDR3 in DNA: TGTGCCAGCAGTCGGGACGACAGGGGGCGGAATTCACCCCTCCACTTT. The encoded protein is CASSRDDRGRNSPLHF.